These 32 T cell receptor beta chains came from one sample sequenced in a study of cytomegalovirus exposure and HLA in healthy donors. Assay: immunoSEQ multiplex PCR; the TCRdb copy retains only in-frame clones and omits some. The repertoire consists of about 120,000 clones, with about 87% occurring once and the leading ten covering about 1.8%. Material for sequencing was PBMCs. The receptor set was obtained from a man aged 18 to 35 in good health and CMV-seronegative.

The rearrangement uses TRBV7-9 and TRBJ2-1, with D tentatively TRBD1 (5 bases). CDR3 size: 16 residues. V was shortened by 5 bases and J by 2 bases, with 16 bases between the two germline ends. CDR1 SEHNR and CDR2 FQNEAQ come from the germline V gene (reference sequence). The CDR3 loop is CASSRFLDTAYNEQFF. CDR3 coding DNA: TGTGCCAGCAGCCGGTTTTTGGACACAGCCTACAATGAGCAGTTCTTC.

CDR3 nucleotide sequence: TGTGCCAGCAGCTTAGTAGCGGGACCCCCCCAAGAGACCCAGTACTTC. As protein: CASSLVAGPPQETQYF. The rearrangement uses TRBV7-6 and TRBJ2-5; TRBD2 matches at 8 bases. V was pared by 1 base and J by 1 base, with 5 bases of the junction left unmatched. Per the germline V gene, CDR1 is SGHVS and CDR2 is FNYEAQ. The CDR3 is 16 amino acids. Combining the CDR3 with reference TRBV7-6 and TRBJ2-5 gives the whole variable domain GAGVSQSPRYKVTKRGQDVALRCDPISGHVSLYWYRQALGQGPEFLTYFNYEAQQDKSGLPNDRFSAERPEGSISTLTIQRTEQRDSAMYRCASSLVAGPPQETQYFGPGTRLLVL.

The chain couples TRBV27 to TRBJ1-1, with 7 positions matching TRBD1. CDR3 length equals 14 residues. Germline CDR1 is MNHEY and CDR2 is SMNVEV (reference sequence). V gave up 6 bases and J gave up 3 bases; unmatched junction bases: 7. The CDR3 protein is CASRRQGGYTEAFF. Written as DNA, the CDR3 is TGTGCCAGCAGGAGACAGGGCGGGTACACTGAAGCTTTCTTT.

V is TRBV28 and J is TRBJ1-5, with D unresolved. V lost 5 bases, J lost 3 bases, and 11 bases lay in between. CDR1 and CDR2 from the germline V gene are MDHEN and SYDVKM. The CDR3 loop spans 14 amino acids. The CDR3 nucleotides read TGTGCCAGCAGTGAAGAACTATCCAATCAGCCCCAGCATTTT. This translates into CASSEELSNQPQHF.

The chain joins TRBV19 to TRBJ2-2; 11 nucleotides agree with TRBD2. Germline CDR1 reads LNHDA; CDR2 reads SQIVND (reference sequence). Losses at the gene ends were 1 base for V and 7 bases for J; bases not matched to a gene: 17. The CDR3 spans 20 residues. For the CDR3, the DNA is TGTGCCAGTAGTATAGGGTTGTGGGCACGAACTAGCGGGAGAGGCGGGGAGCTGTTTTTT. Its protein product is CASSIGLWARTSGRGGELFF.

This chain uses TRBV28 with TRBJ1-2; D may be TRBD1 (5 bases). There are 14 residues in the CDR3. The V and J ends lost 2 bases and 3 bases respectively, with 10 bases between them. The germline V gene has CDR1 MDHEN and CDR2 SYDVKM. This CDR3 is CASSLDPTDYGYTF. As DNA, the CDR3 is TGTGCCAGCAGTTTAGACCCGACAGACTATGGCTACACCTTC.

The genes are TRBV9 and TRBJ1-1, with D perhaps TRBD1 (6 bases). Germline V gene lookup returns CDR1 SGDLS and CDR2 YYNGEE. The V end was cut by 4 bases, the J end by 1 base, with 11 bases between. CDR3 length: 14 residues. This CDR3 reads CASSLGQTNTEAFF. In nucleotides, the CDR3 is TGTGCCAGCAGCCTCGGACAGACGAACACTGAAGCTTTCTTT. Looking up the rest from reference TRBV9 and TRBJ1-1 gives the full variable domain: DSGVTQTPKHLITATGQRVTLRCSPRSGDLSVYWYQQSLDQGLQFLIQYYNGEERAKGNILERFSAQQFPDLHSELNLSSLELGDSALYFCASSLGQTNTEAFFGQGTRLTVV.

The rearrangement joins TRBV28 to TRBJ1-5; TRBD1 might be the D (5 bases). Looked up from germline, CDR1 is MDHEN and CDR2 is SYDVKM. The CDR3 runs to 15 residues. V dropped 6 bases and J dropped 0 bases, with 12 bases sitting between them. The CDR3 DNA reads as TGTGCCAGCAGGCCGGAGGGGTATAGCAATCAGCCCCAGCATTTT. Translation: CASRPEGYSNQPQHF.

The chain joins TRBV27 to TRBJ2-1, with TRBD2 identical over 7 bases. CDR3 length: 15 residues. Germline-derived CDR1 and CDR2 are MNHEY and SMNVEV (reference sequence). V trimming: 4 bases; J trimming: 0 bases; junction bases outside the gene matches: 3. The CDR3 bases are TGTGCCAGCAGTTCTGTAGCGGGCTCCTACAATGAGCAGTTCTTC. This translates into CASSSVAGSYNEQFF.

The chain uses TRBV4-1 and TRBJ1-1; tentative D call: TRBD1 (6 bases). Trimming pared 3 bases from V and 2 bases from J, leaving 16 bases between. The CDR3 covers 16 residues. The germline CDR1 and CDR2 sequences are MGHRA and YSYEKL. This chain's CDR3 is CASSHGGVPLNTEAFF. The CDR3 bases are TGCGCCAGCAGCCATGGGGGCGTGCCCCTTAACACTGAAGCTTTCTTT.

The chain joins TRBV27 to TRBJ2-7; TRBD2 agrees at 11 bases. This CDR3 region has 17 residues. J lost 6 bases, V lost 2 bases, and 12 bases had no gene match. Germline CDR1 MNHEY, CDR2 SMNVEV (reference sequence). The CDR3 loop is CASSLISTSGSFVEQYF. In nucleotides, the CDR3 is TGTGCCAGCAGTTTAATTAGCACTAGCGGGAGCTTCGTCGAGCAGTACTTC.

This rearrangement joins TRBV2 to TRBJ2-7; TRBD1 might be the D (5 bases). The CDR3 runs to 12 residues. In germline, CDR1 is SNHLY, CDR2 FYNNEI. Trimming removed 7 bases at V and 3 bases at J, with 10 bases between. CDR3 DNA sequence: TGTGCCAGCAATCCAGGGTTCTACGAGCAGTACTTC. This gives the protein CASNPGFYEQYF.

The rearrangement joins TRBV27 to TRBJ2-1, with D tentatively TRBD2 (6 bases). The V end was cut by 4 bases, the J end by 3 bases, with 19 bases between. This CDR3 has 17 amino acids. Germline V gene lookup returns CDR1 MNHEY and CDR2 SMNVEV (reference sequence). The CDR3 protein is CASSSPAGTPNYNEQFF. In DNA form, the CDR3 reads TGTGCCAGCAGTTCCCCAGCCGGGACTCCAAACTACAATGAGCAGTTCTTC.

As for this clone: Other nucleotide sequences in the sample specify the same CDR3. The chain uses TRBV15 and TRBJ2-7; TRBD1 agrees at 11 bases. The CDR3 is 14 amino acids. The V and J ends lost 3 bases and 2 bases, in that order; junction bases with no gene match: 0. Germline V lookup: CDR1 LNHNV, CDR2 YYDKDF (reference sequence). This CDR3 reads CATSRDRGPYEQYF. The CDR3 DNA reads TGTGCCACCAGCAGGGACAGGGGGCCCTACGAGCAGTACTTC.

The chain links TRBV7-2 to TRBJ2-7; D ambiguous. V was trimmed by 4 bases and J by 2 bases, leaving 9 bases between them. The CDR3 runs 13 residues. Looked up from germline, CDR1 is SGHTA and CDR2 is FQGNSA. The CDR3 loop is CASSSNNPYEQYF. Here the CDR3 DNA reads TGTGCCAGCAGCTCAAACAACCCCTACGAGCAGTACTTC.

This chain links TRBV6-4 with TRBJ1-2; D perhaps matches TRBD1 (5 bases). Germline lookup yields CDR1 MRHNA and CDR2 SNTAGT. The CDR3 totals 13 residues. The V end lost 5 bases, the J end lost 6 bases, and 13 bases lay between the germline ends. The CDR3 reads CASSPRGDDGYTF. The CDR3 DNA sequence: TGTGCCAGCAGTCCACGGGGGGACGATGGCTACACCTTC.

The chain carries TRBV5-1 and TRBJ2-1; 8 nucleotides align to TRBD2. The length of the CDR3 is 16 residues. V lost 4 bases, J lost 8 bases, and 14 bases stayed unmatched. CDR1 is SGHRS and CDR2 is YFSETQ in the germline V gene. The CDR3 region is CASSPRLASLGDEQFF. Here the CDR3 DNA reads TGCGCCAGCAGCCCCCGACTAGCGAGTTTGGGGGATGAGCAGTTCTTC.

The DNA for the CDR3 is TGTGCCAGCTCACCATCCGGGGGGGTTTATGAAAAACTGTTTTTT. Protein product: CASSPSGGVYEKLFF. The J gene is TRBJ1-4, the V gene TRBV18, with D possibly being TRBD1 (5 bases). The germline CDR1 and CDR2 sequences are KGHSH and LQKENI. V shed 2 bases and J shed 6 bases, with 13 bases lying between them. The CDR3 consists of 15 residues.

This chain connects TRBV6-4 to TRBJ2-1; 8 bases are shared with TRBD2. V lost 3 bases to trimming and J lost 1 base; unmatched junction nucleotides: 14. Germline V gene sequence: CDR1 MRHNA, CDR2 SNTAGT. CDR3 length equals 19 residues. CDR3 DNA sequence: TGTGCCAGCAGTGAACAGCCCGTTGGTGGACTAGCTTCCTACAATGAGCAGTTCTTC. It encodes CASSEQPVGGLASYNEQFF.

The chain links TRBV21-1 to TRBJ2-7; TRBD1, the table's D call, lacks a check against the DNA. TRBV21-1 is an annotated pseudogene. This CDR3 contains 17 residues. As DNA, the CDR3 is TGTGCCAGCAGCACCCTACCCCGGGACAGGGGGCAATCCGAGTTGTACTTC. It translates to CASSTLPRDRGQSELYF.

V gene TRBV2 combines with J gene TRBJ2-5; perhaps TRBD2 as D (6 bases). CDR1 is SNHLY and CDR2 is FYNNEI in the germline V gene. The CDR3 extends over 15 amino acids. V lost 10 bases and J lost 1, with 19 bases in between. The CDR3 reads CATKKPGLLQETQYF. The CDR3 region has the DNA TGTGCCACCAAAAAACCGGGACTCCTCCAAGAGACCCAGTACTTC.

The CDR3 region is CASSLRGGHPYNEQFF. As DNA, the CDR3 is TGTGCCAGCAGTTTACGAGGCGGCCACCCATACAATGAGCAGTTCTTC. The rearrangement links TRBV28 to TRBJ2-1; D ambiguous. The CDR3 extends over 16 amino acids. Germline V gene sequence: CDR1 MDHEN, CDR2 SYDVKM. Trimming took off 2 bases at V and 4 bases at J, with 15 bases between the two ends.

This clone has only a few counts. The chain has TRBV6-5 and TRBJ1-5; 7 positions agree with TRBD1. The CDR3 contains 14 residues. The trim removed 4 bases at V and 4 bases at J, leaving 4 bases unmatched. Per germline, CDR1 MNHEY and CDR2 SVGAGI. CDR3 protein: CASSWDSTNQPQHF. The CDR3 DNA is TGTGCCAGCAGTTGGGACAGTACTAATCAGCCCCAGCATTTT.

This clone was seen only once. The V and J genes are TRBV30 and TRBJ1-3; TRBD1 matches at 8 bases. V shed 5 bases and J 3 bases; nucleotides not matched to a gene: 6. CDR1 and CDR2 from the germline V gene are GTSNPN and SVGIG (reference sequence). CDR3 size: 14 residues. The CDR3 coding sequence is TGTGCCTGGGCTCAGGGGGCTGGTGGAAACACCATATATTTT. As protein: CAWAQGAGGNTIYF.

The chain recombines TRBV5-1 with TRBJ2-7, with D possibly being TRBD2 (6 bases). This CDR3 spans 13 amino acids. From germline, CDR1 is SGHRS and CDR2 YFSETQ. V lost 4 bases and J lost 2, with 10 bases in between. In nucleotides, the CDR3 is TGCGCCAGCAGCGCGGGGCAAACCTACGAGCAGTACTTC. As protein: CASSAGQTYEQYF.

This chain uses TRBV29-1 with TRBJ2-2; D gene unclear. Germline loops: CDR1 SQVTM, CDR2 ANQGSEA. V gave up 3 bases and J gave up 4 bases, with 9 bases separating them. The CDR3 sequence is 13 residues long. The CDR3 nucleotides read TGCAGCGTTGACGGAGTAACCACCGGGGAGCTGTTTTTT. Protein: CSVDGVTTGELFF.

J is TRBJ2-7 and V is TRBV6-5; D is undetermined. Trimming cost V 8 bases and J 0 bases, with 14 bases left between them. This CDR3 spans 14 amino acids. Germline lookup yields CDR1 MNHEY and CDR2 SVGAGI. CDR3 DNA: TGTGCCAGCTCGGCGGCTTTACGCTCCTACGAGCAGTACTTC. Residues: CASSAALRSYEQYF.

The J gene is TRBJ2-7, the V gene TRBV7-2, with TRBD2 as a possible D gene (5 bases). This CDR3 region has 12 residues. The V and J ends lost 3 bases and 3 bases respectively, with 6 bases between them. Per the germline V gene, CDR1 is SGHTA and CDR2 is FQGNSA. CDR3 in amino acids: CASSFGVYEQYF. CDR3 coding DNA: TGTGCCAGCAGCTTCGGGGTCTACGAGCAGTACTTC. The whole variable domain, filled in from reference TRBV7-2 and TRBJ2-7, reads GAGVSQSPSNKVTEKGKDVELRCDPISGHTALYWYRQSLGQGLEFLIYFQGNSAPDKSGLPSDRFSAERTGGSVSTLTIQRTQQEDSAVYLCASSFGVYEQYFGPGTRLTVT.

The CDR3 protein is CASSDAGGRTDTQYF. DNA of the CDR3: TGCGCCAGCAGTGATGCGGGGGGACGCACAGATACGCAGTATTTT. The V call is TRBV10-2, the J call TRBJ2-3, with 8 positions matching TRBD2. With 3 bases clipped from V and 1 base from J, the junction kept 3 bases outside the gene matches. The CDR3 spans 15 residues. Germline V lookup: CDR1 WSHSY, CDR2 SAAADI.

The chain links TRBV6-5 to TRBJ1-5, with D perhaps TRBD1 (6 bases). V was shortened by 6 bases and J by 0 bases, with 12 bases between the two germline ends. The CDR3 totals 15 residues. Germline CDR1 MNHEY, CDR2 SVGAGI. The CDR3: CASRTGQNSNQPQHF. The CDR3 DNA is TGTGCCAGCAGAACGGGACAAAATAGCAATCAGCCCCAGCATTTT.

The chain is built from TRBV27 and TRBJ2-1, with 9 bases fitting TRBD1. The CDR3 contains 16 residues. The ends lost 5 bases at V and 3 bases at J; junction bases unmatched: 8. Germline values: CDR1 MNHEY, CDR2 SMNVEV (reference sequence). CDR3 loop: CASSETGTGNYNEQFF. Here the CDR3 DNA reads TGTGCCAGCAGTGAAACCGGGACAGGGAACTACAATGAGCAGTTCTTC.

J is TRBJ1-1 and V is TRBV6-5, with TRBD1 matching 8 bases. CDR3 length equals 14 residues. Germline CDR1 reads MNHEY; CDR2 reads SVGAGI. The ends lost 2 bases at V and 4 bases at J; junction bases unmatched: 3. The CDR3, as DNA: TGTGCCAGCAGTTACGGGGACAGGACCACTGAAGCTTTCTTT. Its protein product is CASSYGDRTTEAFF.